Following are 22 T cell receptor beta chains from one sample sequenced in a study of control samples from healthy donors and cancer patients. Only in-frame clones appear in the TCRdb table, and some are missing; sequencing was by immunoSEQ multiplex PCR. The sample holds approximately 110,000 clones, more than 85% seen once. The sample was blood. All receptors derive from a woman aged 18 to 35 in good health.

The gene calls are TRBV18 and TRBJ2-5; D is uncertain. The length of the CDR3 is 12 residues. With 4 bases removed from V and 1 base from J, the gap between germline ends came to 4 bases. Germline values: CDR1 KGHSH, CDR2 LQKENI. CDR3 protein: CASSQTQETQYF. CDR3 coding DNA: TGTGCCAGCTCACAGACCCAAGAGACCCAGTACTTC.

The count of this clone is one. The chain joins TRBV29-1 to TRBJ2-5, with 7 nucleotides matching TRBD2. Trimming removed 3 bases from V and 2 bases from J; junction bases left unmatched: 12. Germline V CDR1 and CDR2: SQVTM, ANQGSEA. The CDR3 consists of 16 residues. DNA for the CDR3: TGCAGCGTTGAGTCAATGGGAGGGCCGCTTCAAGAGACCCAGTACTTC. Amino acids: CSVESMGGPLQETQYF.

The chain combines TRBV7-2 with TRBJ1-2, with 9 bases lining up with TRBD1. The V and J ends lost 5 bases and 6 bases, in that order; junction bases with no gene match: 10. Germline V gene lookup returns CDR1 SGHTA and CDR2 FQGNSA. The CDR3 totals 15 residues. CDR3 amino acids: CASSEDGTGIHGYTF. The CDR3 nucleotides read TGTGCCAGCAGCGAGGACGGGACAGGGATACATGGCTACACCTTC. The full variable domain, its missing parts supplied by reference TRBV7-2 and TRBJ1-2, is GAGVSQSPSNKVTEKGKDVELRCDPISGHTALYWYRQSLGQGLEFLIYFQGNSAPDKSGLPSDRFSAERTGGSVSTLTIQRTQQEDSAVYLCASSEDGTGIHGYTFGSGTRLTVV.

This rearrangement joins TRBV27 to TRBJ1-1; 8 bases match TRBD1. This CDR3 is built from 15 residues. Germline V gene lookup returns CDR1 MNHEY and CDR2 SMNVEV (reference sequence). V was pared by 5 bases and J by 2 bases, with 7 bases of the junction left unmatched. DNA of the CDR3: TGTGCCAGCAGTGCACCAGGGGGCGGTAACACTGAAGCTTTCTTT. This translates into CASSAPGGGNTEAFF.

This clone was found a few times. V is TRBV6-2 or TRBV6-3 and J is TRBJ2-2; D remains unclear. The CDR3 is 12 residues long. The germline V gene encodes CDR1 MNHEY and CDR2 SVGEGT. Trimming removed 2 bases from V and 10 bases from J, with 8 bases in between. CDR3 residues: CASSYPEPELFF. The CDR3 DNA sequence: TGTGCCAGCAGTTACCCGGAACCGGAGCTGTTTTTT.

The chain couples TRBV6-2 or TRBV6-3 to TRBJ1-5, with 7 bases fitting TRBD1. The CDR3 contains 17 residues. J lost 0 bases, V lost 0 bases, and 5 bases had no gene match. The germline V gene has CDR1 MNHEY and CDR2 SVGEGT. CDR3: CASSYSSKGASNQPQHF. As DNA, the CDR3 is TGTGCCAGCAGTTACTCGAGTAAGGGGGCTAGCAATCAGCCCCAGCATTTT.

The V and J genes are TRBV10-1 and TRBJ1-1; D ambiguous. This CDR3 has 11 amino acids. Trimming stripped 8 bases from V and 4 bases from J, with 8 bases between. Per the germline V gene, CDR1 is WNHNN and CDR2 is SYGVQD (reference sequence). CDR3 loop: CASWGFTEAFF. The CDR3 bases are TGCGCCAGCTGGGGTTTCACTGAAGCTTTCTTT.

The chain is built from TRBV19 and TRBJ2-1, with TRBD1 matching over 8 bases. Per the germline V gene, CDR1 is LNHDA and CDR2 is SQIVND (reference sequence). This CDR3 region has 15 residues. Trimming took 6 bases from V and 6 from J; bases not matched to a gene: 10. The CDR3 loop reads CASSSTGGGINEQFF. The CDR3 region has the DNA TGTGCCAGTAGCAGTACAGGGGGAGGAATCAATGAGCAGTTCTTC. The full variable domain, completed using reference TRBV19 and TRBJ2-1, is DGGITQSPKYLFRKEGQNVTLSCEQNLNHDAMYWYRQDPGQGLRLIYYSQIVNDFQKGDIAEGYSVSREKKESFPLTVTSAQKNPTAFYLCASSSTGGGINEQFFGPGTRLTVL.

This clone came up a few times. The rearrangement links TRBV4-3 to TRBJ1-5, with D unresolved. The V end was cut by 2 bases, the J end by 9 bases, with 11 bases between. Germline CDR1 reads LGHNA; CDR2 reads YSLEER. CDR3 size: 13 residues. The CDR3 nucleotides read TGCGCCAGCAGCCAAAGCCCCGAGTTGCCCCAGCATTTT. It encodes CASSQSPELPQHF.

This sequence joins TRBV30 and TRBJ2-2; 7 nucleotides agree with TRBD1. CDR1 GTSNPN and CDR2 SVGIG come from the germline V gene (reference sequence). This CDR3 is built from 16 residues. With V trimmed by 7 bases and J by 8 bases, 19 bases remained unmatched. For the CDR3, the DNA is TGTGCCTCCCTCTTATGGGACAGATCCTCCCGTGGGGAGCTGTTTTTT. It is translated as CASLLWDRSSRGELFF.

The chain has TRBV2 and TRBJ2-1, with TRBD2 matching 7 bases. The CDR3 contains 16 residues. With 7 bases clipped from V and 0 bases from J, the junction kept 9 bases outside the gene matches. In germline, CDR1 is SNHLY, CDR2 FYNNEI. CDR3 region: CASKDRLAVSYNEQFF. CDR3 DNA: TGTGCCAGCAAGGACCGGCTAGCGGTCTCCTACAATGAGCAGTTCTTC.

The rearrangement links TRBV4-3 to TRBJ2-3, with D tentatively TRBD2 (5 bases). In germline, CDR1 is LGHNA, CDR2 YSLEER. Trimming shortened V by 1 base and J by 4 bases, and 18 bases separated the two germline ends. The CDR3 totals 17 residues. The CDR3 protein is CASSQVLRTPTADTQYF. CDR3 DNA: TGCGCCAGCAGCCAAGTCCTCCGGACTCCTACGGCAGATACGCAGTATTTT.

The chain recombines TRBV4-3 with TRBJ1-2; possibly TRBD1 for D (6 bases). In germline, CDR1 is LGHNA, CDR2 YSLEER. The CDR3 totals 17 residues. The V and J ends lost 3 bases and 7 bases respectively, with 24 bases between them. The CDR3 is CASSQWGTGGPVFGYTF. The CDR3 DNA is TGCGCCAGCAGCCAGTGGGGAACGGGGGGCCCCGTATTTGGCTACACCTTC.

The chain's CDR3 is CASSPGTSGRARETQYF. The CDR3 DNA follows: TGTGCCAGCAGCCCCGGGACTAGCGGGAGGGCCCGAGAGACCCAGTACTTC. The rearrangement uses TRBV28 and TRBJ2-5, with 16 bases that match TRBD2. J gave up 4 bases and V 6 bases, and 8 bases lay outside the gene matches. The CDR3 contains 17 residues. From germline, CDR1 is MDHEN and CDR2 SYDVKM.

The chain uses TRBV6-5 and TRBJ1-1; 9 nucleotides line up with TRBD1. From germline, CDR1 is MNHEY and CDR2 SVGAGI. V shed 2 bases and J 11 bases; nucleotides not matched to a gene: 12. The CDR3 extends over 15 amino acids. CDR3 coding DNA: TGTGCCAGCAGTTACGGGGACAGGGAACTAGTGTGGGCTTTCTTT. This sequence encodes CASSYGDRELVWAFF.

A few counts support this clone. The J gene is TRBJ1-5, the V gene TRBV11-2, with a tentative D call TRBD1 (5 bases). CDR1 and CDR2 (germline): SGHAT, FQNNGV. The CDR3 runs 14 residues. V dropped 1 base and J dropped 6 bases, with 10 bases sitting between them. This CDR3 is CASSLGGYGQPQHF. In DNA form, the CDR3 reads TGTGCCAGCAGCTTAGGGGGCTATGGTCAGCCCCAGCATTTT.

This clone was seen only a few times. DNA of the CDR3: TGTGCCACCAGTGAGTCCGGGACAGGGAAGACCCAGTACTTC. Its translation is CATSESGTGKTQYF. The chain is built from TRBV24-1 and TRBJ2-5; TRBD1 matches at 9 bases. J was trimmed by 6 bases and V by 4 bases; bases with no gene match: 5. Germline V gene data show CDR1 as KGHDR and CDR2 as SFDVKD. The CDR3 runs 14 residues.

This clone was picked up one time. The CDR3 DNA is TGCGCCAGCAGCCAAGACCTAGCGGGCAGCTCCTACAATGAGCAGTTCTTC. Its translation: CASSQDLAGSSYNEQFF. This chain links TRBV4-3 with TRBJ2-1; 8 bases match TRBD2. Germline CDR1 is LGHNA and CDR2 is YSLEER. V dropped 0 bases and J dropped 0; count of bases not matched to a gene: 4. CDR3 length: 17 residues.

This chain joins TRBV30 and TRBJ2-2; maybe TRBD1 (5 bases). From germline, CDR1 is GTSNPN and CDR2 SVGIG (reference sequence). V was shortened by 4 bases and J by 0 bases, with 12 bases between the two germline ends. The CDR3 is 15 amino acids. The CDR3 DNA reads as TGTGCCTGGACATTTGGGGCGGCGAACACCGGGGAGCTGTTTTTT. It encodes CAWTFGAANTGELFF.

CDR3 bases: TGTGCCATCACAGCCCGCCCAGCGGCGGAGAGCAATGAGCAGTTCTTC. This sequence encodes CAITARPAAESNEQFF. This sequence joins TRBV10-3 and TRBJ2-1, with D possibly being TRBD2 (5 bases). The V end was cut by 7 bases, the J end by 6 bases, with 22 bases between. The CDR3 runs 16 residues. CDR1 ENHRY and CDR2 SYGVKD come from the germline V gene.

V usage is TRBV2 and J usage is TRBJ2-7, with D uncertain. The CDR3 covers 14 residues. The germline V gene has CDR1 SNHLY and CDR2 FYNNEI. V was cut by 7 bases and J by 5 bases, with 18 bases left in between. CDR3 protein: CASNTGPVADEQYF. The DNA for the CDR3 is TGTGCCAGCAATACCGGGCCAGTGGCTGACGAGCAGTACTTC.

DNA of the CDR3: TGTGCCAGCAGTGAAAGGAGCGGGGGGGCCTACGAGCAGTACTTC. It translates to CASSERSGGAYEQYF. The V call is TRBV6-1, the J call TRBJ2-7; TRBD2 agrees at 10 bases. This CDR3 contains 15 residues. V was pared by 2 bases and J by 2 bases, with 3 bases of the junction left unmatched. The germline CDR1 and CDR2 sequences are MNHNS and SASEGT.